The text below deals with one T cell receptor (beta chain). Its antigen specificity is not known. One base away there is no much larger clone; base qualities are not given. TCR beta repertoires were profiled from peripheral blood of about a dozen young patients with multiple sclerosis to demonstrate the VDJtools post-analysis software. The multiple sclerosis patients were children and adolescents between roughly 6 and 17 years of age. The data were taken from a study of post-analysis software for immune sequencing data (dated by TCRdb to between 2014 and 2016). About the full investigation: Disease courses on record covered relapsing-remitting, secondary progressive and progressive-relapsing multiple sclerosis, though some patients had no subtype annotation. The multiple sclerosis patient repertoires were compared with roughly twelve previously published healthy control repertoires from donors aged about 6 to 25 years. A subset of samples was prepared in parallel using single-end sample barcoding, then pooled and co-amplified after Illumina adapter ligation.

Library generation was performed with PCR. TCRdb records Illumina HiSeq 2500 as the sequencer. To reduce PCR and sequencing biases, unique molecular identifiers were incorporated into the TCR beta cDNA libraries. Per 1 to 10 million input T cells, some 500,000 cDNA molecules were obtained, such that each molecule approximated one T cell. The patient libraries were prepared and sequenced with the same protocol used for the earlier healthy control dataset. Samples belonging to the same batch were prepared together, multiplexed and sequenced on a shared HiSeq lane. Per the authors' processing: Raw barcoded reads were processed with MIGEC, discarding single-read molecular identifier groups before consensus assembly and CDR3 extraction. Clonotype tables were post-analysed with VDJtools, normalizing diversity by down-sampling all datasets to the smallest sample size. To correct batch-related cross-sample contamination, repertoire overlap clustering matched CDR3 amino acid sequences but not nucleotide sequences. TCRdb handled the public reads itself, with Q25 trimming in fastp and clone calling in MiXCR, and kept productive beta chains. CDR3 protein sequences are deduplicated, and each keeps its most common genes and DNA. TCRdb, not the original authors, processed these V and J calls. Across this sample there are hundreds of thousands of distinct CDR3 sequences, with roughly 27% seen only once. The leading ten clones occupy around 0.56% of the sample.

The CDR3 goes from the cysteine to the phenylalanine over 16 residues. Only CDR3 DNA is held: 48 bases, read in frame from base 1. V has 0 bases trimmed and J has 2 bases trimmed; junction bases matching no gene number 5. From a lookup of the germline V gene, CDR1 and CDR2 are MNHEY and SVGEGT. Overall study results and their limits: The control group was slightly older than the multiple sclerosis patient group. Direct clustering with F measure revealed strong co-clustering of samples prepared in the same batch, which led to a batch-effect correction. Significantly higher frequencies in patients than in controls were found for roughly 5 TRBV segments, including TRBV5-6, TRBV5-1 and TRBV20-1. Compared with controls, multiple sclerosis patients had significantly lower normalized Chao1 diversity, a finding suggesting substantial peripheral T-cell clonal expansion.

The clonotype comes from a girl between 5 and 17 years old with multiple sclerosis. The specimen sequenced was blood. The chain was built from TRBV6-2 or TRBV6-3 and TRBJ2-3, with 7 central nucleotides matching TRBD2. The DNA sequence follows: TGTGCCAGCAGTTACTCAACGGGGGGATTCACAGATACGCAGTATTTT. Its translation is CASSYSTGGFTDTQYF.